The 13 T cell receptor beta chains in this list originate from one sample, sequenced in a study of quantifying T cell responses using KT2 cells. Study information: cDNA was made from DNase-treated RNA using alpha and beta constant primers.

A single-stranded UMI oligo with SP2 sequence was ligated to cDNA 3' ends. An equimolar mix of RC1.1 and RC1.2 primed the beta chain across TRBC1 and TRBC2. A single record per CDR3 protein comes from TCRdb applying MiXCR to the UMI-ligation and nested PCR reads. The sample shows around 35,000 distinct CDR3 sequences, 10% of them seen only once. Sequencing was performed on PBMCs spiked with cells of the T cell clone KT2. These receptors came from a human donor.

In its sample, this clonotype is medium-sized. This sequence joins TRBV12-3 or TRBV12-4 and TRBJ1-1; TRBD1 is a possible D gene (6 bases). Trimming removed 4 bases at V and 1 base at J, with 10 bases between. The CDR3 totals 14 residues. The CDR3 DNA reads TGTGCCAGCAGTTATACGGACAGGAACACTGAAGCTTTCTTT. Protein sequence: CASSYTDRNTEAFF.

In its sample, this clonotype was seen a few times. The CDR3 DNA is TGTGCCAGTACTCCACAGGGGGCTCAGTACGAGCAGTACTTC. Its protein is CASTPQGAQYEQYF. This chain links TRBV19 with TRBJ2-7; TRBD1 matches 9 bases. Unmatched junction bases numbered 8, after V lost 7 bases and J lost 4 bases. The length of the CDR3 is 14 residues. Germline-derived CDR1 and CDR2 are LNHDA and SQIVND (reference sequence).

Many counts were recorded for this clonotype. The chain is built from TRBV5-5 and TRBJ1-1; a possible D gene is TRBD1 (5 bases). Germline V CDR1 and CDR2: SGHKS, YYEKEE (reference sequence). V dropped 0 bases and J dropped 5 bases, with 11 bases sitting between them. The CDR3 extends over 14 amino acids. CDR3 sequence: CASSLGGPGTEAFF. The CDR3 DNA is TGTGCCAGCAGCTTGGGGGGCCCGGGGACTGAAGCTTTCTTT.

This clonotype has more than one count but fewer than ten. The chain uses TRBV10-3 and TRBJ2-3; 7 nucleotides agree with TRBD2. Trimming removed 6 bases from V and 1 base from J; junction bases left unmatched: 7. Per germline, CDR1 ENHRY and CDR2 SYGVKD. This CDR3 region has 15 residues. The CDR3 coding sequence is TGTGCCATCAGCGCCGGGGGGTACCGCACAGATACGCAGTATTTT. Amino acid sequence: CAISAGGYRTDTQYF.

The chain employs TRBV21-1 and TRBJ2-7; TRBD1 is the table's D call, not checked against the DNA. TRBV21-1 is reported as a pseudogene. This CDR3 contains 16 residues. The CDR3 protein is CASSGNDSSSLGEQYF. CDR3 bases: TGTGCCAGCAGCGGAAACGACAGCAGTAGCCTGGGCGAGCAGTACTTC.

This clonotype has ten or more counts. The CDR3 coding sequence is TGTGCCAGCAGTCTCCAGGGCACCAGCAATCAGCCCCAGCATTTT. Protein: CASSLQGTSNQPQHF. This chain links TRBV6-2 or TRBV6-3 with TRBJ1-5; a weak D match, TRBD1 (5 bases). Trimming took 5 bases from V and 1 from J, leaving 12 bases between them. The CDR3 consists of 15 residues. The V gene's germline CDR1 is MNHEY and CDR2 SVGEGT.

As regards this clonotype: A much larger clonotype is one base distant, so this may be a read error. The chain recombines TRBV29-1 with TRBJ1-1; 10 bases fit TRBD1. Trimming removed 6 bases from V and 1 base from J; junction bases left unmatched: 2. The CDR3 is 13 amino acids. Germline V gene lookup returns CDR1 SQVTM and CDR2 ANQGSEA. For the CDR3, the DNA is TGCAGCGTGGGGACAGGGGCGAACACTGAAGCTTTCTTT. Amino acid sequence: CSVGTGANTEAFF.

This clonotype was picked up a small number of times. This chain connects TRBV5-1 to TRBJ2-1, with 8 bases aligning to TRBD1. The germline V gene has CDR1 SGHRS and CDR2 YFSETQ. After removal of 1 base from V and 2 bases from J, the junction contained 8 bases not matched to a gene. The CDR3 loop spans 17 amino acids. The CDR3 region is CASSLRGRQGPYNEQFF. CDR3 in DNA: TGCGCCAGCAGCTTGAGAGGCCGACAGGGGCCCTACAATGAGCAGTTCTTC.

This clonotype appeared a few times. This chain connects TRBV7-9 to TRBJ2-2; 9 bases align to TRBD1. The CDR3 length is 14 residues. Germline V CDR1 and CDR2: SEHNR, FQNEAQ (reference sequence). Trimming cost V 6 bases and J 5 bases; bases outside gene matches: 4. The CDR3 is CASSSGTGTGELFF. In nucleotides, the CDR3 is TGTGCCAGCAGTTCCGGGACAGGGACCGGGGAGCTGTTTTTT.

The chain joins TRBV5-1 to TRBJ2-1; no reliable D call. The CDR3 covers 14 residues. From germline, CDR1 is SGHRS and CDR2 YFSETQ. Trimming left V 0 bases short and J 7 bases short, with 11 bases between. Written as DNA, the CDR3 is TGCGCCAGCAGCTTGGGGCAGCCAGGTAATGAGCAGTTCTTC. It yields the protein CASSLGQPGNEQFF.

The rearrangement joins TRBV6-5 to TRBJ2-1, with D uncertain. This CDR3 region has 12 residues. Trimming cost V 6 bases and J 3 bases, with 6 bases left between them. Germline V gene data show CDR1 as MNHEY and CDR2 as SVGAGI. CDR3 in DNA: TGTGCCAGCAGACTGAGCTACAATGAGCAGTTCTTC. The encoded protein is CASRLSYNEQFF.

This clonotype was observed a handful of times. The rearrangement links TRBV7-2 to TRBJ2-7, with 13 bases lining up with TRBD2. Germline-derived CDR1 and CDR2 are SGHTA and FQGNSA. Trimming removed 3 bases from V and 2 bases from J; junction bases left unmatched: 7. CDR3 length equals 17 residues. CDR3 amino acids: CASSLLLAGGTPYEQYF. The CDR3 DNA reads as TGTGCCAGCAGCTTGTTACTAGCGGGGGGGACGCCCTACGAGCAGTACTTC. The complete variable domain, with remaining parts taken from reference TRBV7-2 and TRBJ2-7, reads GAGVSQSPSNKVTEKGKDVELRCDPISGHTALYWYRQSLGQGLEFLIYFQGNSAPDKSGLPSDRFSAERTGGSVSTLTIQRTQQEDSAVYLCASSLLLAGGTPYEQYFGPGTRLTVT.

This clonotype was detected ten times or more. V and J are TRBV4-2 and TRBJ2-1, with 8 nucleotides matching TRBD2. The junction had 12 bases not matched to a gene; V was cut back by 5 bases and J by 6 bases. The CDR3 totals 16 residues. CDR1 is LGHNA and CDR2 is YNFKEQ in the germline V gene. CDR3 sequence (DNA): TGTGCCAGCAGCGGAACCGGGACTAGATATTCCAATGAGCAGTTCTTC. This translates into CASSGTGTRYSNEQFF.